The 12 T cell receptor beta chains reported below all come from one sample, sequenced in a study of blood T cells in healthy people across ages. Primers used in a second PCR of about 6 to 11 cycles were a sample-barcoded 5' primer and a J-beta primer mix. TCRdb fed the 5' RACE reads into MiXCR, producing one record per CDR3 protein. The table shows 710,000 or so distinct CDR3 sequences, with roughly 20% occurring only once. Sequenced sample: blood. All receptors derive from a man between 65 and 80 years old in good health.

This clonotype has only a few counts. The chain carries TRBV10-2 and TRBJ2-3, with D tentatively TRBD2 (5 bases). The CDR3 runs to 13 residues. V was cut by 3 bases and J by 7 bases, with 11 bases left in between. Germline V gene data show CDR1 as WSHSY and CDR2 as SAAADI. The CDR3 region has the DNA TGCGCCAGCAGTGAAACCCTGACTAATACGCAGTATTTT. Translation gives CASSETLTNTQYF.

This clonotype was observed a few times. The rearrangement links TRBV5-1 to TRBJ2-5; TRBD2 matches 8 bases. The J call may be in error: the DNA end matches TRBJ2-1 better. The CDR3 runs to 15 residues. CDR1 is SGHRS, CDR2 YFSETQ, per germline. The CDR3 sequence is CASVPALAGGSEQFF. CDR3 coding DNA: TGCGCCAGCGTTCCCGCCCTGGCGGGAGGAAGCGAGCAGTTCTTC.

This chain uses TRBV27 with TRBJ1-4; D gene unclear. This CDR3 is built from 14 residues. Trimming took 7 bases from V and 7 from J, leaving 16 bases between them. Germline V CDR1 and CDR2: MNHEY, SMNVEV (reference sequence). The chain's CDR3 is CASKEDYGVEKLFF. Written as DNA, the CDR3 is TGTGCCAGCAAGGAGGATTACGGGGTTGAAAAACTGTTTTTT.

This clonotype was picked up many times. The chain carries TRBV12-3 or TRBV12-4 and TRBJ1-5; 7 bases map to TRBD1. This CDR3 has 17 amino acids. V was pared by 1 base and J by 5 bases, with 11 bases of the junction left unmatched. The DNA of the CDR3 is TGTGCCAGCAGTTTAGTCGCGGGAGGGGGCGGCCATCAGCCCCAGCATTTT. Amino acid sequence: CASSLVAGGGGHQPQHF.

This clonotype was seen only a few times. The gene calls are TRBV19 and TRBJ1-1; 8 bases fit TRBD1. V dropped 6 bases and J dropped 4; count of bases not matched to a gene: 7. The CDR3 is 14 amino acids. Per germline, CDR1 LNHDA and CDR2 SQIVND (reference sequence). CDR3: CASRIVTGGTEAFF. For the CDR3, the DNA is TGTGCCAGTAGAATTGTAACAGGGGGCACTGAAGCTTTCTTT.

This clonotype turned up a few times. The chain has TRBV20-1 and TRBJ1-5; D is perhaps TRBD1 (6 bases). V shed 5 bases and J shed 2 bases, with 13 bases lying between them. This CDR3 spans 14 amino acids. Looked up from germline, CDR1 is DFQATT and CDR2 is SNEGSKA (reference sequence). The CDR3 loop is CSAPGVGGNQPQHF. The CDR3 DNA follows: TGCAGTGCTCCAGGGGTGGGGGGCAATCAGCCCCAGCATTTT.

The chain combines TRBV12-3 or TRBV12-4 with TRBJ2-7, with D hard to call. Near its end, the DNA agrees better with TRBJ2-5, so the J call may be wrong. This CDR3 is built from 14 residues. CDR3 residues: CASSPLGRWETQYF. CDR3 DNA sequence: TGTGCCAGCAGTCCCCTCGGGCGATGGGAGACCCAGTACTTC.

At least ten counts were recorded for this clonotype. The chain joins TRBV20-1 to TRBJ1-2, with D perhaps TRBD1 (6 bases). This CDR3 spans 15 amino acids. V was cut by 3 bases and J by 7 bases, with 21 bases left in between. Germline assignment: CDR1 DFQATT and CDR2 SNEGSKA (reference sequence). CDR3 in DNA: TGCAGTGCTAGCGAACAGGACAGCTTTATTGGTGGCTACACCTTC. This codes for CSASEQDSFIGGYTF.

This chain links TRBV20-1 with TRBJ1-4; the D is unclear. The CDR3 has 16 residues. Germline V CDR1 and CDR2: DFQATT, SNEGSKA (reference sequence). V was trimmed by 2 bases and J by 0 bases, leaving 13 bases between them. CDR3 in amino acids: CSARSGSVTTNEKLFF. The CDR3 DNA follows: TGCAGTGCTAGATCCGGTAGTGTTACAACTAATGAAAAACTGTTTTTT.

This clonotype was observed a handful of times. The V gene is TRBV29-1, the J gene TRBJ2-1; D unresolved. The CDR3 has 16 amino acids. Per the germline V gene, CDR1 is SQVTM and CDR2 is ANQGSEA. The V end lost 1 base, the J end lost 0 bases, and 13 bases lay between the germline ends. CDR3 nucleotide sequence: TGCAGCGTTGAAGTCACGGATCCCAACTCCTACAATGAGCAGTTCTTC. This gives the protein CSVEVTDPNSYNEQFF.

In its sample, this clonotype was seen a few times. The chain links TRBV14 to TRBJ2-5; weak D call: TRBD2 (5 bases). The V gene's germline CDR1 is SGHDN and CDR2 FVKESK. V dropped 4 bases and J dropped 10 bases, with 10 bases sitting between them. The CDR3 has 11 amino acids. The CDR3: CASSRTGIQYF. CDR3 DNA sequence: TGTGCCAGCAGCCGGACGGGGATCCAGTACTTC.

This clonotype occurred many times. The chain's CDR3 is CASSSYQGADYGYTF. CDR3 in DNA: TGCGCCAGCAGCTCCTACCAGGGGGCGGACTATGGCTACACCTTC. V and J are TRBV5-1 and TRBJ1-2; 8 bases align to TRBD1. CDR3 length: 15 amino acids. From germline, CDR1 is SGHRS and CDR2 YFSETQ. Trimming removed 3 bases from V and 3 bases from J; junction bases left unmatched: 7.